One and the same sample provided the 26 T cell receptor beta chains below, sequenced in a study of monozygotic twins with cystic fibrosis. Using immunoSEQ multiplex PCR, the repertoire was profiled, and TCRdb retains in-frame clones only, with some absent. The table lists about 14,000 clones, 70% to 90% of them singletons. The sample consisted of blood. These receptors all stem from a boy younger than 18 with cystic fibrosis.

In its sample, this clone was seen once. The rearrangement uses TRBV6-5 and TRBJ2-7, with 7 bases that match TRBD1. Germline assignment: CDR1 MNHEY and CDR2 SVGAGI. CDR3 size: 14 residues. V was pared by 0 bases and J by 3 bases, with 2 bases of the junction left unmatched. The chain's CDR3 is CASSYSWDSYEQYF. CDR3 bases: TGTGCCAGCAGTTACTCATGGGACAGCTACGAGCAGTACTTC.

CDR3 DNA sequence: TGTGCCAGCAGCCCGACAGGGGTCCAAGAGACCCAGTACTTC. This translates into CASSPTGVQETQYF. This rearrangement joins TRBV7-3 to TRBJ2-5; TRBD1 aligns across 8 bases. V shed 5 bases and J 1 base; nucleotides not matched to a gene: 3. This CDR3 region has 14 residues. CDR1 and CDR2 from the germline V gene are SGHTA and FQGTGA.

This chain connects TRBV19 to TRBJ1-5; D is ambiguous. This CDR3 has 15 amino acids. Germline V gives CDR1 LNHDA, CDR2 SQIVND (reference sequence). V lost 1 base and J lost 0, with 7 bases in between. The DNA for the CDR3 is TGTGCCAGTAGTATAGCTCGGAATAGCAATCAGCCCCAGCATTTT. This codes for CASSIARNSNQPQHF.

The chain combines TRBV7-9 with TRBJ1-2; maybe TRBD1 (6 bases). The CDR3 sequence is 16 residues long. Trimming left V 5 bases short and J 3 bases short, with 19 bases between. Looked up from germline, CDR1 is SEHNR and CDR2 is FQNEAQ (reference sequence). Written as DNA, the CDR3 is TGTGCCAGCAGCCCATTAACAGGGCTGAAGGACTATGGCTACACCTTC. Translation gives CASSPLTGLKDYGYTF.

V usage is TRBV7-8 and J usage is TRBJ1-5, with a tentative D call TRBD1 (5 bases). The CDR3 is made up of 16 amino acids. Germline assignment: CDR1 SGHVS and CDR2 FQNEAQ. V lost 3 bases to trimming and J lost 3 bases, with 15 bases between them. The CDR3 nucleotides read TGTGCCAGCAGCTTGACCTTTGACAGCCACAATCAGCCCCAGCATTTT. Translated, it gives CASSLTFDSHNQPQHF. Together with reference TRBV7-8 and TRBJ1-5, the CDR3 gives the full variable domain: GAGVSQSPRYKVAKRGQDVALRCDPISGHVSLFWYQQALGQGPEFLTYFQNEAQLDKSGLPSDRFFAERPEGSVSTLKIQRTQQEDSAVYLCASSLTFDSHNQPQHFGDGTRLSIL.

This clone has a single count. V gene TRBV6-1 combines with J gene TRBJ1-1; unclear D gene. The CDR3 has 12 residues. The V end lost 8 bases, the J end lost 0 bases, and 7 bases lay between the germline ends. Looked up from germline, CDR1 is MNHNS and CDR2 is SASEGT. The CDR3 reads CASAQMNTEAFF. The CDR3 bases are TGTGCCAGCGCGCAGATGAACACTGAAGCTTTCTTT.

The chain uses TRBV7-9 and TRBJ1-2; D gene uncertain. Trimming shortened V by 5 bases and J by 8 bases, and 12 bases separated the two germline ends. This CDR3 region has 12 residues. In germline, CDR1 is SEHNR, CDR2 FQNEAQ (reference sequence). The CDR3 nucleotides read TGTGCCAGCAGCCCCCTCGGAGAGGGCTACACCTTC. Translated, it gives CASSPLGEGYTF.

This clone turned up a few times. This chain uses TRBV18 with TRBJ2-2; 7 nucleotides agree with TRBD1. CDR3 length: 15 amino acids. The J segment lost 3 bases and the V segment lost 3 bases, leaving 4 bases of the junction unmatched. Germline CDR1 is KGHSH and CDR2 is LQKENI. Here the CDR3 DNA reads TGTGCCAGCTCACCTCAGGGGGAGCACACCGGGGAGCTGTTTTTT. This sequence encodes CASSPQGEHTGELFF.

The V gene is TRBV4-2, the J gene TRBJ1-3, with D uncertain. Germline V gives CDR1 LGHNA, CDR2 YNFKEQ. This CDR3 contains 16 residues. V shed 1 base and J shed 0 bases, with 10 bases lying between them. CDR3 protein: CASSQGGIYSGNTIYF. CDR3 in DNA: TGTGCCAGCAGCCAAGGAGGGATCTACTCTGGAAACACCATATATTTT.

V usage is TRBV9 and J usage is TRBJ1-4; 7 bases align to TRBD1. V gave up 2 bases and J gave up 3 bases; unmatched junction bases: 1. This CDR3 contains 14 residues. Germline loops: CDR1 SGDLS, CDR2 YYNGEE. This CDR3 is CASSVTGSNEKLFF. The CDR3 nucleotides read TGTGCCAGCAGCGTGACAGGGTCTAATGAAAAACTGTTTTTT. The full variable domain, its missing parts supplied by reference TRBV9 and TRBJ1-4, is DSGVTQTPKHLITATGQRVTLRCSPRSGDLSVYWYQQSLDQGLQFLIQYYNGEERAKGNILERFSAQQFPDLHSELNLSSLELGDSALYFCASSVTGSNEKLFFGSGTQLSVL.

V is TRBV5-6 and J is TRBJ2-5; D is perhaps TRBD1 (6 bases). The V and J ends lost 1 base and 1 base respectively, with 8 bases between them. The CDR3 consists of 14 residues. In germline, CDR1 is SGHDT, CDR2 YYEEEE. The CDR3 region has the DNA TGTGCCAGCAGCTTGAGGGGGATCCAAGAGACCCAGTACTTC. It yields the protein CASSLRGIQETQYF.

V gene TRBV15 combines with J gene TRBJ2-1; 7 nucleotides align to TRBD2. Per germline, CDR1 LNHNV and CDR2 YYDKDF (reference sequence). J was trimmed by 9 bases and V by 1 base; bases with no gene match: 9. The CDR3 spans 15 residues. The CDR3 spells CATSRVGEERGEQFF. The CDR3 coding sequence is TGTGCCACCAGCAGAGTGGGGGAGGAGCGGGGTGAGCAGTTCTTC.

The chain recombines TRBV27 with TRBJ2-7; the D gene is possibly TRBD2 (5 bases). Trimming took off 5 bases at V and 2 bases at J, with 16 bases between the two ends. Germline V CDR1 and CDR2: MNHEY, SMNVEV (reference sequence). This CDR3 is 15 amino acids long. As DNA, the CDR3 is TGTGCCAGCAGTCTCCTAGCCGCGAGAGCCTACGAGCAGTACTTC. This gives the protein CASSLLAARAYEQYF.

The chain couples TRBV10-2 to TRBJ2-7; 9 nucleotides align to TRBD2. The V segment lost 3 bases and the J segment 0 bases; nucleotides outside the gene matches: 3. This CDR3 spans 15 amino acids. The V gene's germline CDR1 is WSHSY and CDR2 SAAADI. In DNA, the CDR3 is TGCGCCAGCAGTGACGTTAGCGGGGGCTCCTACGAGCAGTACTTC. This codes for CASSDVSGGSYEQYF.

The CDR3 spells CASGSGDEQYF. The CDR3 coding sequence is TGCGCCAGCGGTTCTGGTGACGAGCAGTACTTC. This chain joins TRBV10-2 and TRBJ2-7; D unresolved. Trimming stripped 8 bases from V and 5 bases from J, with 10 bases between. The germline V gene has CDR1 WSHSY and CDR2 SAAADI. This CDR3 region has 11 residues.

V and J are TRBV5-1 and TRBJ2-2; 7 nucleotides match TRBD1. Unmatched junction bases numbered 6, after V lost 4 bases and J lost 0 bases. This CDR3 is built from 16 residues. The V gene's germline CDR1 is SGHRS and CDR2 YFSETQ. The CDR3 region is CASSKPGQSNTGELFF. As DNA, the CDR3 is TGCGCCAGCAGCAAACCGGGACAGTCGAACACCGGGGAGCTGTTTTTT.

DNA for the CDR3: TGCGCCAGCAGCCCGGGACAGGAGAGCTCCTACAATGAGCAGTTCTTC. Its protein product is CASSPGQESSYNEQFF. J is TRBJ2-1 and V is TRBV5-1; 8 bases map to TRBD1. The germline CDR1 and CDR2 sequences are SGHRS and YFSETQ. V lost 4 bases to trimming and J lost 0 bases; unmatched junction nucleotides: 6. This CDR3 has 16 amino acids.

The rearrangement joins TRBV4-1 to TRBJ2-7, with 8 nucleotides matching TRBD1. CDR1 is MGHRA and CDR2 is YSYEKL in the germline V gene. The V segment lost 4 bases and the J segment 3 bases; nucleotides outside the gene matches: 2. CDR3 size: 13 residues. The DNA of the CDR3 is TGCGCCAGCAGCCTTGACAGGGGCTACGAGCAGTACTTC. Protein: CASSLDRGYEQYF.

Only a few counts were recorded for this clone. This rearrangement joins TRBV18 to TRBJ1-5; the D is unclear. This CDR3 is 13 amino acids long. Per the germline V gene, CDR1 is KGHSH and CDR2 is LQKENI. Deletions cut 3 bases from V and 3 bases from J, with 6 bases between. Here the CDR3 reads CASSPVYNQPQHF. CDR3 nucleotides: TGTGCCAGCTCACCGGTCTACAATCAGCCCCAGCATTTT.

This clone was observed once. The chain links TRBV25-1 to TRBJ2-1; perhaps TRBD2 as D (7 bases). V was shortened by 4 bases and J by 6 bases, with 22 bases between the two germline ends. This CDR3 has 17 residues. Germline assignment: CDR1 MGHDK and CDR2 SYGVNS. The CDR3 loop is CASSVRGGGPRGNEQFF. The CDR3, as DNA: TGTGCCAGCAGTGTCCGGGGAGGGGGTCCAAGGGGCAATGAGCAGTTCTTC.

The chain links TRBV5-4 to TRBJ1-6, with 11 bases fitting TRBD1. The CDR3 sequence is 16 residues long. Germline CDR1 is SGHNT and CDR2 is YYREEE (reference sequence). Germline trimming cut 4 bases from V and 7 bases from J; bases unmatched to any gene: 7. Here the CDR3 reads CASSPEGQGVNSPLHF. The CDR3 region has the DNA TGTGCCAGCAGCCCCGAGGGACAGGGGGTCAATTCACCCCTCCACTTT.

The V and J genes are TRBV5-1 and TRBJ1-6, with D uncertain. The CDR3 covers 15 residues. Trimming shortened V by 0 bases and J by 5 bases, and 9 bases separated the two germline ends. Germline CDR1 and CDR2: SGHRS and YFSETQ. CDR3 amino acids: CASSLVAADNSPLHF. CDR3 DNA: TGCGCCAGCAGCTTGGTCGCGGCTGATAATTCACCCCTCCACTTT.

This chain uses TRBV7-9 with TRBJ1-2, with unresolved D. This CDR3 contains 14 residues. Germline V lookup: CDR1 SEHNR, CDR2 FQNEAQ (reference sequence). Trimming cost V 6 bases and J 4 bases, with 15 bases left between them. CDR3 region: CASSQEGFGYGYTF. DNA of the CDR3: TGTGCCAGCAGTCAGGAAGGGTTCGGCTATGGCTACACCTTC.

The rearrangement joins TRBV9 to TRBJ2-5; 8 bases match TRBD2. The CDR3 spans 16 residues. After removal of 1 base from V and 0 bases from J, the junction contained 5 bases not matched to a gene. Germline assignment: CDR1 SGDLS and CDR2 YYNGEE. Here the CDR3 reads CASSVQAAGDQETQYF. The DNA of the CDR3 is TGTGCCAGCAGCGTACAGGCAGCGGGGGACCAAGAGACCCAGTACTTC.

This clone was picked up one time. The chain combines TRBV6-5 with TRBJ2-1, with D possibly matching TRBD1 (5 bases). Per germline, CDR1 MNHEY and CDR2 SVGAGI. V was cut by 0 bases and J by 10 bases, with 13 bases left in between. This CDR3 is built from 14 residues. The CDR3 sequence: CASSYSSRPGEQFF. DNA for the CDR3: TGTGCCAGCAGTTACTCGTCCAGACCAGGGGAGCAGTTCTTC.

CDR3 in DNA: TGCAGCACTATAGCGGGATGGAGCACAGATACGCAGTATTTT. Its protein product is CSTIAGWSTDTQYF. The chain carries TRBV29-1 and TRBJ2-3; 8 positions agree with TRBD2. The CDR3 extends over 14 amino acids. The trim removed 8 bases at V and 0 bases at J, leaving 7 bases unmatched. CDR1 SQVTM and CDR2 ANQGSEA come from the germline V gene.